This TCR beta chain derives from a study of metastatic and nonmetastatic thyroid tumors. This clone is medium-sized (0.01 to 0.1%) within its sample. CDR3 length: 13 amino acids. V was clipped by 7 bases and J by 5 bases, with 15 bases between them. Per the germline V gene, CDR1 is LNHDA and CDR2 is SQIVND (reference sequence). No treatment of any kind had been given to any patient before thyroid surgery. With MiXCR, TCRdb reprocessed the PCR reads. The sample contains around 23,000 clones, around 28% of which appear only once. The gene calls are TRBV19 and TRBJ2-7, with TRBD2 as a possible D gene (5 bases). This clonotype was obtained from a female donor with papillary thyroid cancer or a benign thyroid nodule (not recorded which). Some clones in this sample may be carry-over from other donors' samples. Sequenced sample: blood. Written as DNA, the CDR3 is TGTGCCAGTAACCGGGGTGTCTCTGACGAGCAGTACTTC. Translation gives CASNRGVSDEQYF.